This TCR beta chain comes out of a study of human T cells and chemical hapten exposure (dated by TCRdb to the early 2020s). Regarding the research as a whole: The libraries were sequenced as a pool, and the TCR yield per sample differed mostly because of small variations in library volumes within the pool. Peripheral blood TCR repertoire changes were tracked in vivo in alopecia patients during primary and secondary sensitization to the hapten diphenylcyclopropenone (DPC). Both TCR alpha and TCR beta chains were sequenced from each blood RNA sample. Beyond this particular receptor, the publication reports: DPC sensitization did not change the number of TCRs with a frequency above 1 in 1000, and there was no evidence of changes in global repertoire structure. Repeated subsampling changed both the strength of the expansion versus patch-test correlation and the threshold at which the correlation became significant.

In light of the paper, this sample's time point label describes: healthy volunteer bleed at 2 weeks. Total RNA was extracted from unfractionated whole blood collected in Tempus Blood RNA tubes. About five healthy volunteers served as TCR sequencing controls and were bled at day 0, 2 weeks and 6 weeks. For this chain, trimming is 3 bases at the V end and 3 bases at the J end, and the number of junction bases without a gene match is 10. The CDR3 sequence holds 15 residues, the cysteine and phenylalanine included. CDR3 DNA only is kept here, 45 bases in frame from base 1. CDR1 and CDR2 (DFQATT, SNEGSKA) derive from the germline V gene (reference sequence). Libraries were constructed by RACE. TCRdb records NextSeq 500 as the sequencer. During library preparation, unique molecular identifiers were attached to individual cDNA molecules so that TCRs could be counted quantitatively and reproducibly. In the paper's pipeline: Samples had a median of 95,638 TCRs, with a range from 23,224 to 690,600. The Decombinator software suite was used to annotate V, J and CDR3 in the TCR reads. To make PS versus PT1 abundance plots, every sample was subsampled to the same number of TCRs (28,000). TCRs were defined as expanded if absent before sensitization and observed at least eight times at the 2-week time point. TCRdb handled the public reads itself, with Q25 trimming in fastp and clone calling in MiXCR, and kept productive beta chains. Rows are unified per CDR3 protein, each entry keeping the most common DNA and genes. For this entry, the V and J calls and clone size follow TCRdb and not the study's own pipeline. The sample table holds 100,000 to 150,000 distinct CDR3 sequences, of which 8.5% to 9.5% were seen once. In total, the top ten clones hold 1.5% to 2% of the sample.

This clonotype was seen a handful of times. What antigen it recognizes has not been identified. It has no much larger one-base neighbor in the sample; base qualities were not kept. The rearranged segments are TRBV20-1 and TRBJ2-7, with 8 middle bases fitting TRBD2. Sequencing used whole blood. The source is a male donor in good health. Some clones in this sample may be carry-over from other donors' samples. The nucleotide sequence reads TGCAGTGCTAGGGGAGGCGGGAGGTCGGTCTACGAGCAGTACTTC. The resulting protein is CSARGGGRSVYEQYF.